The text below deals with one TCR beta chain. Its antigen is unknown. Per-base quality was not reported, and no clone a single base away is much larger than it. The data were taken from a study of shared clonotypes between healthy human individuals (TCRdb year 2020). About the full investigation: Two women and a few men aged 18 to 49 years were included in the cohort. Libraries were prepared and TCR repertoires were sequenced by different laboratories using diverse techniques, in order to increase sequencing depth and limit assay-specific biases. Per donor, leukapheresis produced somewhere between about 0.9 and 9.5 billion PBMCs. To estimate repertoire size and how much clonotype sharing occurs between individuals, the study deeply sequenced the blood TCR repertoires of roughly 5 healthy adults. For each donor, CD4 naive and CD4 memory were each given three plates, CD8 naive was given two plates, and CD8 memory was given one plate.

The donors were healthy, HIV-negative adults with no recently reported acute infections or vaccinations. Only Caucasian adults living in Nashville, Tennessee, USA were represented among the donors. CD4+ T cells were enriched through magnetic negative selection, after which naive cells were positively selected on CD45RA and the remaining negative fraction served as the memory subset. Blood was collected by leukapheresis, and PBMCs were isolated by Ficoll-Histopaque density gradient centrifugation and then cryopreserved in liquid nitrogen vapor phase. Analytical flow cytometry was used to check the purity and quantity of every magnetically sorted T cell population. Each sorted fraction had its genomic DNA isolated and then quantified by UV absorbance on a Nanodrop 2000c. Using the deep immunoSEQ assay, multiplex PCR amplified TCR CDR3 regions from genomic DNA. For each cell subset, the extracted genomic DNA was distributed evenly across all wells of several immunoSEQ 96-well plates, and each plate served as one replicate. Each replicate PCR for sorted subsets received 150 to 250 ng genomic DNA, equal to about 30,000 T cell genomes. Purified libraries were quantified with a Qubit 3.0 fluorometer, sized on a Bioanalyzer 2100, and re-quantified with the KAPA Library Quantification kit. Every immunoSEQ 96-well plate was sequenced on a separate single-read 150-cycle Illumina NextSeq 550 flow cell. On the authors' methods: Because the immunoSEQ output included only junctional sequences and no quality scores, the filtering could not be the same as the filtering used for full-length reads. To assign V/J genes and CDR3, sequences were annotated against IMGT germline references using PyIR, a Python wrapper for IgBLAST v1.9. Reads were removed for weak V/J assignments (E-value above 1e-6), missing CDR3, stop codons, out-of-frame junctions, or ambiguous translated residues. V3J clonotypes were defined by identical inferred V gene, J gene, and CDR3 amino acid sequence. The percentage overlap between two repertoires was calculated by dividing the number of shared unique clonotypes by the size of the smaller repertoire. Repertoire richness was assessed with RTK rarefaction, the Chao1 estimator, and Recon v2.1 estimates of unobserved clonotypes. Generation probabilities for all TCRbeta clonotypes obtained by the gDNA method from a handful of donors were computed using OLGA. The immuneACCESS repertoire file appears here via TCRdb, limited to in-frame rearrangements. These files lack a portion of the clones; in checked studies, under half of the deficit traces to unresolved V genes, and the cause of the others is not known. The DNA was the basis for D and trimming; V, J and clone size are from that table. The sample records approximately 2.3 million clones, more than 80% of which are singletons. 0.35% to 0.5% of the sample belongs to the ten largest clones.

Broad study findings and their caveats: Across four donors, about 5% of naive CD4, around 3.5% of naive CD8, about 2% of memory CD4, and approximately 0.42% of memory CD8 clonotypes were shared. Based on pairwise subsampling, the degree of clonotype sharing among donors was expected to be affected by sequencing depth. Naive subsets generally had larger estimated clonotype richness than memory subsets did. Clonotypes shared by all four sorted-subset donors showed higher generation probabilities than non-shared clonotypes. Because the study included a small number of donors, the genetic and exposure-history diversity represented was limited. Even with the large sequencing depth, rarefaction of the sorted-subset datasets indicated that sequencing was incomplete. Sampling was restricted to blood, and TCR repertoires in tissue are likely to differ from TCR repertoires in blood.

Sequences were obtained from naive CD4+ T cells from PBMCs. In the paper's terms, the cell subset or site label means: CD45RA+ positively selected. This sequence originates from a man aged 18-30 years in good health. Some clones in this sample may be carry-over from other donors' samples.

The CDR3: CASSYGTDYGYTF. The DNA reads TGTGCCAGCAGTTACGGGACGGACTATGGCTACACCTTC. The sequence links TRBV6-5 to TRBJ1-2, and perhaps TRBD1 as D gene, on 5 matching bases. Via the germline V gene, CDR1 is MNHEY and CDR2 SVGAGI. Counted from cysteine to phenylalanine, this CDR3 has 13 amino acids. CDR3 DNA is the only sequence kept; it has 39 bases, read in frame from the first base. V lost 2 bases and J lost 3 bases; the stretch between them is 7 bases long.